These 7 T cell receptor beta chains were sequenced from one sample in a study of radiotherapy plus CTLA-4 blockade in lung cancer. This table comes from immunoSEQ multiplex PCR, and its TCRdb copy is limited to in-frame clones, with some not included. This sample has about 95,000 clones, with 83% found just once. This specimen was peripheral blood, taken from a patient treated with radiotherapy plus ipilimumab. The receptors shown here come from a human donor with non-small cell lung cancer who had stable disease on radiotherapy plus ipilimumab.

V usage is TRBV27 and J usage is TRBJ1-2; weak D call: TRBD1 (5 bases). CDR1 is MNHEY and CDR2 is SMNVEV in the germline V gene (reference sequence). This CDR3 contains 15 residues. The germline V and J ends were trimmed by 10 bases and 3 bases, with 21 bases remaining between them. CDR3 DNA sequence: TGTGCCACCTCCCGGGCGATAGGGGAGGACTATGGCTACACCTTC. Amino acids: CATSRAIGEDYGYTF.

Only one count was recorded for this clone. The V and J genes are TRBV19 and TRBJ2-5; D ambiguous. From germline, CDR1 is LNHDA and CDR2 SQIVND (reference sequence). The V gene lost 1 base and the J gene lost 1 base, with 7 bases spanning the gap. This CDR3 comprises 14 residues. This CDR3 reads CASSIGRFQETQYF. CDR3 DNA: TGTGCCAGTAGTATAGGCAGGTTCCAAGAGACCCAGTACTTC. Combining the CDR3 with reference TRBV19 and TRBJ2-5 gives the whole variable domain DGGITQSPKYLFRKEGQNVTLSCEQNLNHDAMYWYRQDPGQGLRLIYYSQIVNDFQKGDIAEGYSVSREKKESFPLTVTSAQKNPTAFYLCASSIGRFQETQYFGPGTRLLVL.

CDR3 sequence reads: CAWNGGGGGYTF. The CDR3 DNA follows: TGTGCCTGGAATGGTGGGGGTGGAGGCTACACCTTC. This chain joins TRBV30 and TRBJ1-2; tentatively, D is TRBD1 (5 bases). The V gene lost 4 bases and the J gene lost 8 bases, with 14 bases spanning the gap. Germline CDR1 reads GTSNPN; CDR2 reads SVGIG (reference sequence). The CDR3 has 12 amino acids.

The genes are TRBV10-2 and TRBJ1-6, with 9 bases fitting TRBD1. The CDR3 runs 14 residues. Germline assignment: CDR1 WSHSY and CDR2 SAAADI. With 4 bases clipped from V and 9 bases from J, the junction kept 4 bases outside the gene matches. CDR3 sequence reads: CASSAGQGGSPLHF. The CDR3 nucleotides read TGCGCCAGCAGTGCGGGACAGGGTGGTTCACCCCTCCACTTT.

CDR3 DNA: TGTGCCAGCAGGCCCGACAGGGGGGGCACCGGGGAGCTGTTTTTT. Translation: CASRPDRGGTGELFF. This chain connects TRBV6-5 to TRBJ2-2; 9 nucleotides agree with TRBD1. The germline gives CDR1 MNHEY, CDR2 SVGAGI. V trimming: 6 bases; J trimming: 4 bases; junction bases outside the gene matches: 6. This CDR3 is built from 15 residues.

The V gene is TRBV14, the J gene TRBJ2-7; no reliable D call. V dropped 5 bases and J dropped 7 bases, with 18 bases sitting between them. This CDR3 contains 14 residues. Germline V gene data show CDR1 as SGHDN and CDR2 as FVKESK. The DNA for the CDR3 is TGTGCCAGCAGCGCCAATAGGCTTTCTGGGGAGCAGTACTTC. It specifies CASSANRLSGEQYF.

The count of this clone is one. The chain combines TRBV11-2 with TRBJ2-5; a weak D match, TRBD1 (6 bases). The CDR3 covers 14 residues. Looked up from germline, CDR1 is SGHAT and CDR2 is FQNNGV. V gave up 6 bases and J gave up 4 bases, with 15 bases separating them. The CDR3 loop reads CASSSTGLGETQYF. CDR3 in DNA: TGTGCCAGCAGTTCAACAGGGTTGGGAGAGACCCAGTACTTC.